This is a list of T cell receptor beta chains from one sample in a study of identical twins. TCRdb reanalysed the 5' RACE reads using MiXCR and keeps one entry per CDR3 protein. There are 220,000 or so distinct CDR3 sequences in the sample; around 6.6% occur only once, and around 3.4% lies in the top ten. These data are also associated with another study on yellow fever vaccine responses in identical twins.

The sequenced sample was memory (CD45RO+) T cells sorted from blood. These receptors were taken from a woman aged 18-29 years in good health. The CDR3 runs from the conserved cysteine through the conserved F or W. A D gene is named only where the DNA matches it firmly. Clone size appears in some rows only: once, few, many, or a class for an expanded clone.

v_gene	d_gene	j_gene	abundance	CDR3aa	CDR3nt
TRBV5-5	-	TRBJ2-7	many	CASSLAPGRIGSYEQYF	TGTGCCAGCAGCTTGGCCCCTGGGCGAATCGGCTCCTACGAGCAGTACTTC
TRBV4-2	TRBD1	TRBJ1-4	many	CASSPSGTGNEKLFF	TGTGCCAGCAGCCCATCCGGGACAGGGAATGAAAAACTGTTTTTT
TRBV15	TRBD2	TRBJ2-3	few	CATSRGAGGRTDTQYF	TGTGCCACCAGCAGAGGGGCGGGAGGGCGCACAGATACGCAGTATTTT
TRBV11-2	-	TRBJ2-3	few	CASSAALAARLSGTQYF	TGTGCCAGCAGCGCCGCTTTAGCAGCGCGGCTGTCGGGTACGCAGTATTTT
TRBV2	TRBD1	TRBJ1-5	-	CASSDPGGSQPQHF	TGTGCCAGCAGTGATCCAGGGGGCAGTCAGCCCCAGCATTTT
TRBV5-1	-	TRBJ2-7	many	CASKSRTSYEQYF	TGCGCCAGCAAGTCAAGGACCTCCTACGAGCAGTACTTC
TRBV29-1	TRBD1	TRBJ2-2	few	CSVEGQENTGELFF	TGCAGCGTTGAGGGACAGGAGAACACCGGGGAGCTGTTTTTT
TRBV28	TRBD1	TRBJ1-1	many	CASSNYGQGRTEAFF	TGTGCCAGCAGTAACTATGGACAGGGGCGGACTGAAGCTTTCTTT
TRBV5-1	-	TRBJ2-5	many	CASSDRDPRRETQYF	TGCGCCAGCAGCGACCGGGACCCCCGTAGGGAGACCCAGTACTTC
TRBV24-1	-	TRBJ2-7	-	CAIKRRSSRDDHEQYF	TGTGCCATTAAAAGGAGGTCGAGTAGGGACGACCACGAGCAGTACTTC
TRBV12-3/TRBV12-4	TRBD1	TRBJ1-2	many	CASSRQGIYGYTF	TGTGCCAGCAGTCGACAGGGAATCTATGGCTACACCTTC
TRBV6-5	-	TRBJ1-5	many	CASSYSEGNQPQHF	TGTGCCAGCAGTTACTCGGAGGGCAATCAGCCCCAGCATTTT
TRBV10-1	TRBD1	TRBJ2-5	few	CASSDLTGAGETQYF	TGCGCCAGCAGTGACCTGACAGGGGCGGGAGAGACCCAGTACTTC
TRBV5-6	-	TRBJ1-2	many	CASAVGTRPTYGYTF	TGTGCCAGCGCAGTCGGGACACGACCGACTTATGGCTACACCTTC
TRBV6-4	TRBD1	TRBJ2-1	many	CASSTSGTGHEQFF	TGTGCCAGCAGTACCTCCGGGACAGGGCATGAGCAGTTCTTC
TRBV5-4	TRBD2	TRBJ2-3	few	CASRFGTSGVTDTQYF	TGTGCCAGCAGATTTGGGACTAGCGGGGTCACAGATACGCAGTATTTT
TRBV5-5	-	TRBJ2-3	few	CASSHHRGPHTDTQYF	TGTGCCAGCAGCCACCACCGGGGACCCCACACAGATACGCAGTATTTT
TRBV18	-	TRBJ1-1	-	CASSPGRGKAPEAFF	TGTGCCAGCTCACCAGGGAGGGGGAAGGCTCCTGAAGCTTTCTTT
TRBV6-2/TRBV6-3	TRBD2	TRBJ2-7	-	CASRRLAANYEQYF	TGTGCCAGCAGGAGACTAGCAGCTAACTACGAGCAGTACTTC
TRBV15	-	TRBJ1-5	few	CATSAGESNQPQHF	TGTGCCACCAGTGCAGGTGAGAGCAATCAGCCCCAGCATTTT
TRBV20-1	-	TRBJ2-5	many	CSARDLDGKTQYF	TGCAGTGCTAGAGACCTAGACGGAAAGACCCAGTACTTC